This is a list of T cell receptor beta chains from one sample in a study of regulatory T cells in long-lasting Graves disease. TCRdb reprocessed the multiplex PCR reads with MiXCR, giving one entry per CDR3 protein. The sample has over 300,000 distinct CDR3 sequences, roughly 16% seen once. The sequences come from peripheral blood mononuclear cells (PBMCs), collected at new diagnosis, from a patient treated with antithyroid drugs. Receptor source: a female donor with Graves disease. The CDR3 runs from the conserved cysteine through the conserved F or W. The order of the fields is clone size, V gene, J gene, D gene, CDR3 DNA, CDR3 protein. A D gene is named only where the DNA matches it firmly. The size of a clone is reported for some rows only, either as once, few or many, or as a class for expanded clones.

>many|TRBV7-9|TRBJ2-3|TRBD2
TGTGCCAGTAGCGGGAACACAGATACGCAGTATTTT
CASSGNTDTQYF
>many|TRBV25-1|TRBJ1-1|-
TGTGCCAGCAGTGAGCCTTTAGGGGCTGAAGCTTTCTTT
CASSEPLGAEAFF
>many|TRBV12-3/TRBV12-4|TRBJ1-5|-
TGTGCCAGCAGTGGGGTTGCGGCGACGGGATATAGCAATCAGCCCCAGCATTTT
CASSGVAATGYSNQPQHF
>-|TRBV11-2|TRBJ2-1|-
TGTGCCAGCAGCGACGGGACCTACAATGAGCAGTTCTTC
CASSDGTYNEQFF
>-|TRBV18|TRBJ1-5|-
TGTGCCAGTTCGGACTGGGAAAATCAGCCCCAGCATTTT
CASSDWENQPQHF
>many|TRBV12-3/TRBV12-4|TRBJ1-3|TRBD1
TGTGCCAGCACCTCCGGGACAGGAGGAAACACCATATATTTT
CASTSGTGGNTIYF
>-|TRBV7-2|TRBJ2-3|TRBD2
TGTGCCAGCAGCTTATCTGTAGCGGGGGACCTCACAGATACGCAGTATTTT
CASSLSVAGDLTDTQYF
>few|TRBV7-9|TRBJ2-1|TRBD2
TGTGCCAGCAGCTCCCCTGGACTAGCGGGCCTGAATGAGCAGTTCTTC
CASSSPGLAGLNEQFF
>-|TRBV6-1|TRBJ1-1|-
TGTGCCAGCACCCCCGCCCCGGGGGAGTACACTGAAGCTTTCTTT
CASTPAPGEYTEAFF
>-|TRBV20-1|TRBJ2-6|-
TGCAGTGCCCCCCGGGACCGACGTAAATATGGGGCCAACGTCCTGACTTTC
CSAPRDRRKYGANVLTF
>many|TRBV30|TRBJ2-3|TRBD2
TGTGCCTGGAGTAGGGGACTAGCGGACGTCAGCACAGATACGCAGTATTTT
CAWSRGLADVSTDTQYF
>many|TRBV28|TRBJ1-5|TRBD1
TGTGCCAGCAGTTTCTCGGGACAGACACCCAATCAGCCCCAGCATTTT
CASSFSGQTPNQPQHF
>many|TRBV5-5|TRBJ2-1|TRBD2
TGTGCCAGCAGCGGACTCTCGGGACTATCGTTCTTC
CASSGLSGLSFF
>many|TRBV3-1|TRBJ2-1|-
TGTGCCAGCAGCCAGAACACCGCCATAGGGGGGGACAATGAGCAGTTCTTC
CASSQNTAIGGDNEQFF
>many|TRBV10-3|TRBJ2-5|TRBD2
TGTGCCATCAGTGAGCGTAGCGGGGCAAAAGAGACCCAGTACTTC
CAISERSGAKETQYF
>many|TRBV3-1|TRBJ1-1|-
TGTGCCAGCAGGACCGAGGGTAACACTGAAGCTTTCTTT
CASRTEGNTEAFF
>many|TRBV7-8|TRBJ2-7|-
TGTGCCAGCATGGAGTGGGCAGCCTCCTACGAGCAGTACTTC
CASMEWAASYEQYF
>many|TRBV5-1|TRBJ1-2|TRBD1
TGCGCCAGCAGCTTGTCAAGACAGGGAGACTACACCTTC
CASSLSRQGDYTF
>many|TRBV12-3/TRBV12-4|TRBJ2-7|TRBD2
TGTGCCAGCATGGAGGGACTAGCGGGTTTCTACGAGCAGTACTTC
CASMEGLAGFYEQYF
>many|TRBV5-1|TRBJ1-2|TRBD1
TGCGCCAGCAGCTACCCACCCGGGACAGCTTTTAACTATGGCTACACCTTC
CASSYPPGTAFNYGYTF
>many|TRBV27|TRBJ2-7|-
TGTGCCAGCAGTTTATCCCGCATCAACTACGAGCAGTACTTC
CASSLSRINYEQYF
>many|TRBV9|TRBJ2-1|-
TGTGCCAGCAGCGTAAATCCCCAGGTCTCCTACAATGAGCAGTTCTTC
CASSVNPQVSYNEQFF
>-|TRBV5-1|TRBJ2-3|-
TGCGCCAGCAGCTTGGCTCTGTTGGGCGAGGATACGCAGTATTTT
CASSLALLGEDTQYF
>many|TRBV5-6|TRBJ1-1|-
TGTGCCAGCAGCTGGCTTCTGAAGGGCACTGAAGCTTTCTTT
CASSWLLKGTEAFF
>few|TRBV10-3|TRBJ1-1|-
TGTGCCGTCAGTGAGTCGGGGGGCGCAGGAACTGAAGCTTTCTTT
CAVSESGGAGTEAFF
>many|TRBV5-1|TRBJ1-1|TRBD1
TGCGCCAGCAGCCGAGGGACAGTCACTGAAGCTTTCTTT
CASSRGTVTEAFF
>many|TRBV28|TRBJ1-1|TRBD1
TGTGCCAGCAGTTTATGGACAGGGGTGGGTAGCACTGAAGCTTTCTTT
CASSLWTGVGSTEAFF
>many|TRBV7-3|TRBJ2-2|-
TGTGCCAGCAGCACAGACGCAGCCGGGGAGCTGTTTTTT
CASSTDAAGELFF
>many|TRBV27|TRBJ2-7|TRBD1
TGTGCCAGCAGCCGTCGCTTGGACAGGGGGGATGAGCAGTACTTC
CASSRRLDRGDEQYF